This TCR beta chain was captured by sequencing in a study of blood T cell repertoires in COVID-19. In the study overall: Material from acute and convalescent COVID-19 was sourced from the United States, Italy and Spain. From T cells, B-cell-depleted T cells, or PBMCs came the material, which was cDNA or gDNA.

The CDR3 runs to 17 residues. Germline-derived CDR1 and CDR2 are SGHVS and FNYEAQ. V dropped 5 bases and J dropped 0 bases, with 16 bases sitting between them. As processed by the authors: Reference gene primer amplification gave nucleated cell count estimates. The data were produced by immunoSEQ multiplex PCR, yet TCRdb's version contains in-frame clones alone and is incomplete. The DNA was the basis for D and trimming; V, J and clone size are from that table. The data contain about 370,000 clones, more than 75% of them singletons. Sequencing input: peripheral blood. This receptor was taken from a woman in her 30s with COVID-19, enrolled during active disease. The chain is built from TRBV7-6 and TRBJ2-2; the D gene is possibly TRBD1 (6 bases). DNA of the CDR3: TGTGCCAGCAGCACCCTCCTGGGACACCCGAACACCGGGGAGCTGTTTTTT. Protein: CASSTLLGHPNTGELFF.